Below are 30 T cell receptor beta chains sequenced from a single sample in a study of ipilimumab plus nivolumab after autologous stem cell transplantation. The assay was immunoSEQ multiplex PCR, and TCRdb's table has in-frame clones only and misses some. The sample shows tens of thousands of clones, approximately 83% of them seen only once. The sample in question was PBMCs, obtained in a trial of ipilimumab plus nivolumab as post-transplant consolidation. These receptors were obtained from a male donor with diffuse large B-cell lymphoma.

This chain links TRBV6-4 with TRBJ2-3; possible D gene TRBD2, 6 bases. CDR1 MRHNA and CDR2 SNTAGT come from the germline V gene. This CDR3 comprises 16 residues. With 4 bases removed from V and 0 bases from J, the gap between germline ends came to 14 bases. This CDR3 is CASSALGGASTDTQYF. The CDR3 DNA reads TGTGCCAGCAGTGCGCTTGGAGGGGCGAGCACAGATACGCAGTATTTT.

V is TRBV9 and J is TRBJ1-2; D gene uncertain. V was clipped by 7 bases and J by 3 bases, with 25 bases between them. CDR3 size: 17 residues. Germline V gives CDR1 SGDLS, CDR2 YYNGEE. In nucleotides, the CDR3 is TGTGCCAGCGCCAGCAGCGTAGCATTTGGGGTGGACTATGGCTACACCTTC. Its protein product is CASASSVAFGVDYGYTF.

The chain links TRBV9 to TRBJ1-1; TRBD1 is a possible D gene (6 bases). Germline values: CDR1 SGDLS, CDR2 YYNGEE. Between the trimmed V and J ends, which lost 3 bases and 6 bases, there was a span of 15 bases. This CDR3 region has 14 residues. Written as DNA, the CDR3 is TGTGCCAGCAGCGCGATAACAGGGAGAGCTGAAGCTTTCTTT. Translation: CASSAITGRAEAFF.

As for this clone: At one of its ends the junction is not consistent with the germline gene, which may arise from a read error. The V and J genes are TRBV7-7 and TRBJ2-3; D remains unclear. This CDR3 comprises 14 residues. Germline CDR1 and CDR2: SSHAT and FNYEAQ (reference sequence). Here the CDR3 reads CASSLDGSTDTQYF. The DNA of the CDR3 is TGTGCTAGCAGCTTGGACGGGAGCACAGATACGCAGTATTTT.

In this sample, this clone turned up once. This chain links TRBV10-2 with TRBJ1-5, with D hard to call. This CDR3 comprises 15 residues. Germline CDR1 WSHSY, CDR2 SAAADI. V lost 2 bases, J lost 4 bases, and 12 bases lay in between. CDR3 residues: CASSENDGPNQPQHF. CDR3 in DNA: TGCGCCAGCAGTGAGAACGACGGCCCGAATCAGCCCCAGCATTTT.

This clone was detected only a few times. The chain carries TRBV4-1 and TRBJ1-6; D unclear. The V gene's germline CDR1 is MGHRA and CDR2 YSYEKL. This CDR3 is built from 17 residues. Trimming pared 0 bases from V and 0 bases from J, leaving 9 bases between. The CDR3 DNA reads TGCGCCAGCAGCCAAGATGACTGGAGCTCCTATAATTCACCCCTCCACTTT. Protein sequence: CASSQDDWSSYNSPLHF.

This clone was counted a single time. The chain carries TRBV4-1 and TRBJ2-1; the D is unclear. CDR1 and CDR2 from the germline V gene are MGHRA and YSYEKL. The CDR3 totals 16 residues. Trimming took 2 bases from V and 0 from J, leaving 11 bases between them. The CDR3 DNA reads as TGCGCCAGCAGCCAAAACCCAGGAAGCTCCTACAATGAGCAGTTCTTC. This gives the protein CASSQNPGSSYNEQFF.

As DNA, the CDR3 is TGTGCCAGCAGTTCGTCCGGGACAGGCTACGAGCAGTACTTC. Its translation is CASSSSGTGYEQYF. The chain uses TRBV6-6 and TRBJ2-7; TRBD1 matches at 8 bases. With 4 bases clipped from V and 3 bases from J, the junction kept 5 bases outside the gene matches. Germline V gives CDR1 MNHNY, CDR2 SVGAGI (reference sequence). The CDR3 covers 14 residues.

The V and J genes are TRBV10-1 and TRBJ1-5, with 8 positions matching TRBD1. The CDR3 extends over 14 amino acids. The J segment lost 0 bases and the V segment lost 9 bases, leaving 4 bases of the junction unmatched. Germline CDR1 is WNHNN and CDR2 is SYGVQD (reference sequence). CDR3 sequence reads: CASRTGNSNQPQHF. CDR3 nucleotide sequence: TGCGCCAGTCGGACAGGGAATAGCAATCAGCCCCAGCATTTT.

About this clone itself: Other DNA sequences within the sample encode an identical CDR3. The chain employs TRBV14 and TRBJ2-7; a weak D match, TRBD2 (5 bases). V lost 1 base, J lost 2 bases, and 6 bases lay in between. Germline CDR1 SGHDN, CDR2 FVKESK. The CDR3 loop spans 13 amino acids. The CDR3 reads CASSQVRAYEQYF. The CDR3 nucleotides read TGTGCCAGCAGCCAAGTGAGGGCCTACGAGCAGTACTTC.

The V call is TRBV7-3, the J call TRBJ1-2; 10 bases fit TRBD1. The CDR3 length is 17 residues. The ends lost 1 base at V and 4 bases at J; junction bases unmatched: 9. Per the germline V gene, CDR1 is SGHTA and CDR2 is FQGTGA. CDR3 coding DNA: TGTGCCAGCAGCTTAAGGGTTAGGGACAGGGGAGTCTATGGCTACACCTTC. Amino acid sequence: CASSLRVRDRGVYGYTF.

The V gene is TRBV6-5, the J gene TRBJ1-6, with unresolved D. Trimming shortened V by 4 bases and J by 10 bases, and 11 bases separated the two germline ends. Germline CDR1 reads MNHEY; CDR2 reads SVGAGI. The CDR3 covers 13 residues. CDR3 sequence reads: CASSSQIRSPLHF. In nucleotides, the CDR3 is TGTGCCAGCAGTTCTCAAATAAGATCACCCCTCCACTTT.

This clone was found a few times. The rearrangement joins TRBV30 to TRBJ1-5; D is unclear. Per germline, CDR1 GTSNPN and CDR2 SVGIG (reference sequence). Trimming removed 0 bases at V and 5 bases at J, with 5 bases between. CDR3 length equals 12 residues. CDR3 DNA: TGTGCCTGGAGTGTACCAGATCAGCCCCAGCATTTT. Amino acids: CAWSVPDQPQHF.

The chain uses TRBV7-6 and TRBJ2-3; 8 bases are shared with TRBD2. Germline lookup yields CDR1 SGHVS and CDR2 FNYEAQ. The V and J ends lost 2 bases and 0 bases, in that order; junction bases with no gene match: 4. This CDR3 contains 16 residues. This CDR3 is CASSLLAGTSTDTQYF. In DNA form, the CDR3 reads TGTGCCAGCAGCTTATTAGCGGGAACTAGCACAGATACGCAGTATTTT. Full variable domain (missing parts from reference TRBV7-6 and TRBJ2-3): GAGVSQSPRYKVTKRGQDVALRCDPISGHVSLYWYRQALGQGPEFLTYFNYEAQQDKSGLPNDRFSAERPEGSISTLTIQRTEQRDSAMYRCASSLLAGTSTDTQYFGPGTRLTVL.

The chain joins TRBV11-2 to TRBJ2-7, with D possibly TRBD2 on 6 matching bases. Germline V gene sequence: CDR1 SGHAT, CDR2 FQNNGV. Trimming cost V 8 bases and J 2 bases, with 13 bases left between them. The CDR3 sequence is 13 residues long. CDR3 DNA sequence: TGTGCCAGCCTCGGGACTCGGACCTACGAGCAGTACTTC. This gives the protein CASLGTRTYEQYF.

This clone showed up just once. The J gene is TRBJ2-7, the V gene TRBV5-1; perhaps D is TRBD1 or TRBD2 (5 bases each). The CDR3 length is 15 residues. The germline V gene has CDR1 SGHRS and CDR2 YFSETQ. V was pared by 0 bases and J by 3 bases, with 13 bases between. CDR3 DNA sequence: TGCGCCAGCAGCTTGGCCGCTGGGACGGACTACGAGCAGTACTTC. Amino acids: CASSLAAGTDYEQYF. The full variable domain, with the rest looked up from reference TRBV5-1 and TRBJ2-7, is KAGVTQTPRYLIKTRGQQVTLSCSPISGHRSVSWYQQTPGQGLQFLFEYFSETQRNKGNFPGRFSGRQFSNSRSEMNVSTLELGDSALYLCASSLAAGTDYEQYFGPGTRLTVT.

The chain links TRBV5-4 to TRBJ2-5, with 7 bases fitting TRBD1. The germline gives CDR1 SGHNT, CDR2 YYREEE (reference sequence). The CDR3 consists of 15 residues. V shed 2 bases and J 4 bases; nucleotides not matched to a gene: 8. The CDR3 sequence: CASSLRQGGSETQYF. CDR3 in DNA: TGTGCCAGCAGCTTACGACAGGGCGGTTCAGAGACCCAGTACTTC.

The chain recombines TRBV7-9 with TRBJ2-3; the match to TRBD2 covers 11 bases. The CDR3 has 15 amino acids. CDR1 is SEHNR, CDR2 FQNEAQ, per germline (reference sequence). The trim removed 5 bases at V and 4 bases at J, leaving 5 bases unmatched. The CDR3, as DNA: TGTGCCAGCAGCGCCACTAGCGGGGGCTCAGATACGCAGTATTTT. Encoded protein: CASSATSGGSDTQYF.

The chain combines TRBV30 with TRBJ1-5, with D hard to call. V was pared by 2 bases and J by 2 bases, with 13 bases between. Germline V gene sequence: CDR1 GTSNPN, CDR2 SVGIG (reference sequence). The length of the CDR3 is 15 residues. This CDR3 is CAWSFREGGNQPQHF. The CDR3 DNA reads TGTGCCTGGAGTTTTCGGGAGGGAGGCAATCAGCCCCAGCATTTT.

The J gene is TRBJ2-7, the V gene TRBV11-2; the D is unclear. V was pared by 4 bases and J by 3 bases, with 4 bases between. CDR1 and CDR2 (germline): SGHAT, FQNNGV. The CDR3 contains 11 residues. CDR3 DNA sequence: TGTGCCAGCAGCTCGAACTACGAGCAGTACTTC. Translating gives CASSSNYEQYF.

The rearrangement uses TRBV21-1 and TRBJ2-7; the table's TRBD1 call for D was not verified on the DNA. TRBV21-1 is a recognized pseudogene. This CDR3 has 18 residues. The CDR3 loop is CASSNSRDRVVEVYEQYF. The CDR3 DNA is TGTGCCAGCAGCAACTCCCGGGACAGGGTAGTTGAGGTCTACGAGCAGTACTTC.

CDR3 DNA: TGTGCCAGCAGTTCACTACAATCACCCCTCCACTTT. Translation: CASSSLQSPLHF. This chain links TRBV27 with TRBJ1-6; D is ambiguous. The V gene's germline CDR1 is MNHEY and CDR2 SMNVEV (reference sequence). Trimming left V 4 bases short and J 10 bases short, with 8 bases between. CDR3 length equals 12 residues.

The rearrangement uses TRBV25-1 and TRBJ1-3; TRBD1 is a possible D gene (5 bases). The V gene's germline CDR1 is MGHDK and CDR2 SYGVNS. The CDR3 sequence is 15 residues long. The ends were cut back, 8 bases at V and 2 bases at J, with 16 bases in the middle. CDR3 loop: CASGVRTTAGNTIYF. The CDR3 nucleotides read TGTGCCAGCGGAGTTAGGACGACAGCTGGAAACACCATATATTTT.

The chain carries TRBV28 and TRBJ1-5; 8 nucleotides line up with TRBD1. Per the germline V gene, CDR1 is MDHEN and CDR2 is SYDVKM. This CDR3 has 16 amino acids. With V trimmed by 1 base and J by 2 bases, 4 bases remained unmatched. The DNA for the CDR3 is TGTGCCAGCAGTTTATCAGGACAGGGACGCAATCAGCCCCAGCATTTT. Translating it yields CASSLSGQGRNQPQHF. The whole variable domain, filled in from reference TRBV28 and TRBJ1-5, reads DVKVTQSSRYLVKRTGEKVFLECVQDMDHENMFWYRQDPGLGLRLIYFSYDVKMKEKGDIPEGYSVSREKKERFSLILESASTNQTSMYLCASSLSGQGRNQPQHFGDGTRLSIL.

The rearrangement joins TRBV6-1 to TRBJ2-3; 8 bases fit TRBD1. CDR3 length: 14 residues. With V trimmed by 3 bases and J by 5 bases, 4 bases remained unmatched. The germline V gene has CDR1 MNHNS and CDR2 SASEGT. CDR3 residues: CASSEDRVIDTQYF. CDR3 DNA sequence: TGTGCCAGCAGTGAGGACAGGGTGATAGATACGCAGTATTTT.

V and J are TRBV2 and TRBJ1-1; the D gene is possibly TRBD1 (6 bases). The germline V and J ends were trimmed by 4 bases and 1 base, with 7 bases remaining between them. The V gene's germline CDR1 is SNHLY and CDR2 FYNNEI. This CDR3 has 13 amino acids. The CDR3 nucleotides are TGTGCCAGCAGTGGGACAGCGAACACTGAAGCTTTCTTT. As protein: CASSGTANTEAFF.

The gene calls are TRBV5-8 and TRBJ1-2; D may be TRBD1 (6 bases). V shed 3 bases and J shed 4 bases, with 10 bases lying between them. This CDR3 is built from 13 residues. Germline values: CDR1 SGHTS, CDR2 YDEGEE. The DNA of the CDR3 is TGTGCCAGCAGCTCAGGACAGACCTATGGCTACACCTTC. This codes for CASSSGQTYGYTF.

The chain employs TRBV7-9 and TRBJ2-3; 10 nucleotides match TRBD1. The CDR3 spans 15 residues. V lost 1 base and J lost 5; bases outside the gene matches: 3. Germline loops: CDR1 SEHNR, CDR2 FQNEAQ (reference sequence). In DNA form, the CDR3 reads TGTGCCAGCAGCTTAGGACAGGGGGCTAGAGATACGCAGTATTTT. It is translated as CASSLGQGARDTQYF. The full variable domain, in which reference TRBV7-9 and TRBJ2-3 provide the parts outside the CDR3, is DTGVSQNPRHKITKRGQNVTFRCDPISEHNRLYWYRQTLGQGPEFLTYFQNEAQLEKSRLLSDRFSAERPKGSFSTLEIQRTEQGDSAMYLCASSLGQGARDTQYFGPGTRLTVL.

The chain links TRBV6-5 to TRBJ2-7, with a possible D match to TRBD1 (5 bases). Germline V lookup: CDR1 MNHEY, CDR2 SVGAGI. The CDR3 totals 11 residues. The V end was cut by 3 bases, the J end by 11 bases, with 11 bases between. CDR3 nucleotide sequence: TGTGCCAGCAGTTATGGCCCACAGGAGTACTTC. Amino acids: CASSYGPQEYF.

This chain uses TRBV5-1 with TRBJ1-1; 8 bases map to TRBD1. V trimming: 0 bases; J trimming: 7 bases; junction bases outside the gene matches: 8. Germline lookup yields CDR1 SGHRS and CDR2 YFSETQ. CDR3 length equals 15 residues. The CDR3 nucleotides read TGCGCCAGCAGCTTGGGAGACAGGGGATACGTTGAAGCTTTCTTT. Its protein is CASSLGDRGYVEAFF. The full variable domain, completed using reference TRBV5-1 and TRBJ1-1, is KAGVTQTPRYLIKTRGQQVTLSCSPISGHRSVSWYQQTPGQGLQFLFEYFSETQRNKGNFPGRFSGRQFSNSRSEMNVSTLELGDSALYLCASSLGDRGYVEAFFGQGTRLTVV.